This T cell receptor beta chain is from a study of T cells in Graves' hyperthyroidism and ophthalmopathy. From RNA transcripts, TCR beta CDR3 regions were amplified. The HTBI primer set served for first-round RT-PCR of the TCR CDR3. TCRdb re-analysed the multiplex PCR reads in MiXCR, keeping a single row per CDR3 protein. The table lists fewer than 350,000 distinct CDR3 sequences, around a fifth of them singletons. The V gene's germline CDR1 is MNHEY and CDR2 SMNVEV (reference sequence). The germline V and J ends were trimmed by 3 bases and 0 bases, with 7 bases remaining between them. The CDR3 contains 14 residues. This clonotype has at least ten counts.

The gene calls are TRBV27 and TRBJ2-3; D ambiguous. Sequencing was performed on blood. The sequence derives from a woman aged 45-65 years with Graves' hyperthyroidism. DNA of the CDR3: TGTGCCAGCAGTTTGGGTCTTAGCACAGATACGCAGTATTTT. Translated, it gives CASSLGLSTDTQYF.